This TCR beta chain was sequenced during a study of low-dose radiotherapy and immunotherapy resistance in tumors. First-strand cDNA used TRAV- and TRBV-specific primers, covering alpha and beta chains. TCR amplification involved roughly 21 PCR cycles with a constant-region primer and V-primer adapter. MiXCR was run by TCRdb on the reads, yielding one entry per CDR3 protein. The sample holds tens of thousands of distinct CDR3 sequences, 20% to 25% seen once. This clonotype was picked up many times. Time point defined: after trial treatment. Documented treatment: LDRT plus nivolumab, ipilimumab, low-dose cyclophosphamide and aspirin (RACIN trial). Every donor's regimen consisted of nivolumab, ipilimumab, aspirin, low-dose cyclophosphamide and low-dose radiotherapy. Patients with advanced, tumor-infiltrating lymphocyte-negative solid tumors were eligible. Trimming at V came to 6 bases and at J to 0 bases, leaving 13 bases not matched to a gene. The CDR3 runs to 18 residues.

This sequence joins TRBV12-3 or TRBV12-4 and TRBJ2-7, with TRBD1 matching 11 bases. The material was PBMCs, obtained after low-dose radiotherapy plus immunotherapy. The sequence was obtained from a female donor with ovarian cancer. The CDR3 DNA sequence: TGTGCCAGCAGCCACCAATTTACCGGGACAGGGGGCTCCTACGAGCAGTACTTC. Its translation is CASSHQFTGTGGSYEQYF.